This T cell receptor beta chain was captured in a study of T cell changes during pregnancy in multiple sclerosis. This CDR3 has 15 amino acids. Unmatched junction bases numbered 9, after V lost 5 bases and J lost 7 bases. The V gene's germline CDR1 is LNHDA and CDR2 SQIVND (reference sequence). A single count supports this clone. TCRdb's copy holds only in-frame clones and misses some; the assay was immunoSEQ multiplex PCR. Counted here are 75,000 to 95,000 clones, 91% occurring once; the ten biggest clones make up 1.5% to 2%. The chain uses TRBV19 and TRBJ2-1, with TRBD2 matching over 9 bases. The input for sequencing was peripheral blood, taken in the first trimester of pregnancy. This TCR derives from a female donor in good health, enrolled as a control in a pregnancy study. The CDR3 coding sequence is TGTGCCAGTAGTTCAGTCGGAGCGGGGGGTAATGAGCAGTTCTTC. It codes for CASSSVGAGGNEQFF.